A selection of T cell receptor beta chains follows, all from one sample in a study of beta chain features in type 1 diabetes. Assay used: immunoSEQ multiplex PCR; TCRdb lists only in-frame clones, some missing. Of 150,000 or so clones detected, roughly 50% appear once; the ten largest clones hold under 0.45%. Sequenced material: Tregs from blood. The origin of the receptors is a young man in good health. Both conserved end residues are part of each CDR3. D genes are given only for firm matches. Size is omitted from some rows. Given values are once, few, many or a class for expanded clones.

CDR3: CAISRQGAGDTQYF
DNA: TGTGCCATCAGCCGACAGGGGGCAGGGGATACGCAGTATTTT
D: TRBD1
J: TRBJ2-3
length: 14
V: TRBV10-3
size: .

CDR3: CAISVGGNQPQHF
DNA: TGTGCCATCAGTGTAGGGGGTAATCAGCCCCAGCATTTT
D: .
J: TRBJ1-5
length: 13
V: TRBV10-3
size: once

CDR3: CASSQGDGGYTDTQYF
DNA: TGTGCCAGCAGCCAAGGAGACGGGGGGTACACAGATACGCAGTATTTT
D: TRBD2
J: TRBJ2-3
length: 16
V: TRBV4-2
size: few

CDR3: CASSNTGAYEQYF
DNA: TGTGCCAGCTCGAACACAGGGGCCTACGAGCAGTACTTC
D: TRBD1
J: TRBJ2-7
length: 13
V: TRBV18
size: .

CDR3: CASSYAGYEQYF
DNA: TGTGCCAGCAGTTATGCAGGATACGAGCAGTACTTC
D: .
J: TRBJ2-7
length: 12
V: TRBV6-6
size: .

CDR3: CAISESIGLAAYEQYF
DNA: TGTGCCATCAGTGAGTCTATAGGACTAGCGGCCTACGAGCAGTACTTC
D: TRBD2
J: TRBJ2-7
length: 16
V: TRBV10-3
size: .

CDR3: CASRARDRASGQFF
DNA: TGTGCCAGCAGGGCCCGGGACAGGGCCTCGGGGCAGTTCTTC
D: TRBD1
J: TRBJ2-1
length: 14
V: TRBV6-5
size: few

CDR3: CASSLGRNTEAFF
DNA: TGTGCCAGCTCACTAGGCAGGAACACTGAAGCTTTCTTT
D: .
J: TRBJ1-1
length: 13
V: TRBV19
size: .

CDR3: CSVPGTGTEQYF
DNA: TGCAGCGTCCCAGGGACAGGGACCGAGCAGTACTTC
D: TRBD1
J: TRBJ2-7
length: 12
V: TRBV29-1
size: .

CDR3: CASSHLSGGTNTGELFF
DNA: TGTGCCAGTAGCCATCTCTCGGGGGGAACCAACACCGGGGAGCTGTTTTTT
D: TRBD2
J: TRBJ2-2
length: 17
V: TRBV19
size: few

CDR3: CASSLLGLYEQYF
DNA: TGTGCCAGCAGCCTTCTTGGCCTCTACGAGCAGTACTTC
D: .
J: TRBJ2-7
length: 13
V: TRBV2
size: .

CDR3: CASSIETGANEKLFF
DNA: TGTGCCAGTAGTATAGAGACAGGGGCTAATGAAAAACTGTTTTTT
D: TRBD1
J: TRBJ1-4
length: 15
V: TRBV19
size: .

CDR3: CATRVGGISYEQYF
DNA: TGTGCCACCAGGGTTGGGGGGATCTCCTACGAGCAGTACTTC
D: .
J: TRBJ2-7
length: 14
V: TRBV6-5
size: .

CDR3: CASSLLAGEQFF
DNA: TGCGCCAGCAGCTTGCTCGCAGGCGAGCAGTTCTTC
D: .
J: TRBJ2-1
length: 12
V: TRBV5-1
size: few

CDR3: CASSQGSRWDTEAFF
DNA: TGTGCCAGCAGCCAGGGGTCGCGGTGGGACACTGAAGCTTTCTTT
D: .
J: TRBJ1-1
length: 15
V: TRBV7-9
size: .

CDR3: CARPTSGHLLMNTEAFF
DNA: TGTGCCAGACCAACGAGCGGCCATCTCCTCATGAACACTGAAGCTTTCTTT
D: .
J: TRBJ1-1
length: 17
V: TRBV19
size: .

CDR3: CASSPGGGADTF
DNA: TGTGCCAGCAGCCCGGGAGGGGGGGCCGACACCTTC
D: .
J: TRBJ1-2
length: 12
V: TRBV7-8
size: .

CDR3: CAISDVGATGELFF
DNA: TGTGCCATCAGTGACGTGGGGGCCACCGGGGAGCTGTTTTTT
D: .
J: TRBJ2-2
length: 14
V: TRBV10-3
size: once

CDR3: CAGGAGALQYF
DNA: TGTGCCGGAGGGGCAGGCGCTCTCCAGTACTTC
D: .
J: TRBJ2-7
length: 11
V: TRBV30
size: .

CDR3: CASSAGTSGRLMTDTQYF
DNA: TGTGCCAGCAGCGCAGGGACTAGCGGGAGACTTATGACAGATACGCAGTATTTT
D: TRBD2
J: TRBJ2-3
length: 18
V: TRBV9
size: .

CDR3: CSVGTDYEQYF
DNA: TGCAGCGTCGGGACAGATTACGAGCAGTACTTC
D: TRBD1
J: TRBJ2-7
length: 11
V: TRBV29-1
size: few

CDR3: CAWSKGLAVHEQFF
DNA: TGTGCCTGGAGTAAAGGACTAGCGGTTCATGAGCAGTTCTTC
D: TRBD2
J: TRBJ2-1
length: 14
V: TRBV30
size: .

CDR3: CASSISGYTEAFF
DNA: TGTGCCAGTAGTATCTCAGGGTACACTGAAGCTTTCTTT
D: .
J: TRBJ1-1
length: 13
V: TRBV19
size: .

CDR3: CASSLSGGLAGWLQYF
DNA: TGTGCCAGCAGTTTAAGCGGGGGACTAGCGGGTTGGTTGCAGTACTTC
D: TRBD2
J: TRBJ2-7
length: 16
V: TRBV28
size: .

CDR3: CASNPGAVGNQPQHF
DNA: TGTGCCAGCAACCCTGGGGCAGTGGGCAATCAGCCCCAGCATTTT
D: .
J: TRBJ1-5
length: 15
V: TRBV2
size: few

CDR3: CASPTPQYGYTF
DNA: TGTGCCAGCCCTACCCCCCAATATGGCTACACCTTC
D: .
J: TRBJ1-2
length: 12
V: TRBV21-1
size: few

CDR3: CASSSSGQLLIEQFF
DNA: TGTGCCAGCAGCTCGAGCGGGCAGTTACTTATCGAGCAGTTCTTC
D: .
J: TRBJ2-1
length: 15
V: TRBV5-6
size: .

CDR3: CSVQGLAAYNEQFF
DNA: TGCAGCGTTCAAGGACTAGCGGCTTACAATGAGCAGTTCTTC
D: TRBD2
J: TRBJ2-1
length: 14
V: TRBV29-1
size: .

CDR3: CAWSSIGETQYF
DNA: TGTGCCTGGAGTAGCATCGGGGAGACCCAGTACTTC
D: .
J: TRBJ2-5
length: 12
V: TRBV30
size: few

CDR3: CAIRYSDGVRQYF
DNA: TGTGCCATCAGATATTCGGACGGGGTGAGGCAGTACTTC
D: .
J: TRBJ2-7
length: 13
V: TRBV10-3
size: many

CDR3: CASSLRTSGNTGELFF
DNA: TGTGCCAGCAGCTTACGCACTAGCGGAAACACCGGGGAGCTGTTTTTT
D: TRBD2
J: TRBJ2-2
length: 16
V: TRBV7-8
size: .

CDR3: CASSATRGNEQFF
DNA: TGTGCCAGCAGCGCCACGCGGGGCAATGAGCAGTTCTTC
D: .
J: TRBJ2-1
length: 13
V: TRBV7-2
size: few

CDR3: CASGMGLAGGRSYEQYF
DNA: TGTGCCAGCGGGATGGGACTAGCGGGGGGGCGGTCCTACGAGCAGTACTTC
D: TRBD2
J: TRBJ2-7
length: 17
V: TRBV28
size: .

CDR3: CASSLVDSSYNEQFF
DNA: TGCGCCAGCAGCTTGGTGGACAGTTCTTACAATGAGCAGTTCTTC
D: .
J: TRBJ2-1
length: 15
V: TRBV5-1
size: .

CDR3: CAWKTTGATEAFF
DNA: TGTGCCTGGAAGACCACAGGGGCCACTGAAGCTTTCTTT
D: TRBD1
J: TRBJ1-1
length: 13
V: TRBV30
size: .

CDR3: CASSLTGQEGSEQYF
DNA: TGTGCCAGCAGCTTAACGGGACAGGAAGGGAGCGAGCAGTACTTC
D: TRBD1
J: TRBJ2-7
length: 15
V: TRBV7-2
size: .

CDR3: CASSRSGDNEKLFF
DNA: TGTGCCAGCAGCAGGTCAGGGGATAATGAAAAACTGTTTTTT
D: .
J: TRBJ1-4
length: 14
V: TRBV7-9
size: few